This TCR beta chain was found in a study of blood T cells in healthy people across ages. This clonotype turned up a few times. After removal of 7 bases from V and 7 bases from J, the junction contained 5 bases not matched to a gene. Germline loops: CDR1 MDHEN, CDR2 SYDVKM. This CDR3 has 12 amino acids. Using a J-beta primer mix together with a sample-barcoded 5' primer, a second PCR was run for roughly 6 to 12 cycles. TCRdb ran MiXCR on the 5' RACE reads and lists one entry per CDR3 protein. The data show some 800,000 distinct CDR3 sequences, around 42% seen once. The sequencing sample was made of blood. The TCR was taken from a man in his 60s in good health. This rearrangement joins TRBV28 to TRBJ2-3; TRBD1 agrees at 7 bases. Written as DNA, the CDR3 is TGTGCCAGCAAGACAGGGTCAAATACGCAGTATTTT. It encodes CASKTGSNTQYF. The full variable domain, completed using reference TRBV28 and TRBJ2-3, is DVKVTQSSRYLVKRTGEKVFLECVQDMDHENMFWYRQDPGLGLRLIYFSYDVKMKEKGDIPEGYSVSREKKERFSLILESASTNQTSMYLCASKTGSNTQYFGPGTRLTVL.